This T cell receptor (beta chain) was sequenced for a study of beta chain features in type 1 diabetes. This CDR3 has 12 amino acids. V dropped 2 bases and J dropped 10 bases, with 11 bases sitting between them. Germline loops: CDR1 SGHTA, CDR2 FQGNSA. Of the isolated RNA, all was reverse transcribed, and so the sequenced material was expressed TCRB transcripts. Sequencing used immunoSEQ multiplex PCR; TCRdb keeps in-frame clones, though not all of them. The sample lists some 180,000 clones, roughly an eighth occurring once. The sequence derives from a woman aged 18-29 years in good health. Sequenced: central memory CD4+ T cells from blood. The rearrangement uses TRBV7-2 and TRBJ1-1; D not resolved. The CDR3 DNA sequence: TGTGCCAGCAGCTTAAGTGGGCCTGGAGCTTTCTTT. Translated: CASSLSGPGAFF.